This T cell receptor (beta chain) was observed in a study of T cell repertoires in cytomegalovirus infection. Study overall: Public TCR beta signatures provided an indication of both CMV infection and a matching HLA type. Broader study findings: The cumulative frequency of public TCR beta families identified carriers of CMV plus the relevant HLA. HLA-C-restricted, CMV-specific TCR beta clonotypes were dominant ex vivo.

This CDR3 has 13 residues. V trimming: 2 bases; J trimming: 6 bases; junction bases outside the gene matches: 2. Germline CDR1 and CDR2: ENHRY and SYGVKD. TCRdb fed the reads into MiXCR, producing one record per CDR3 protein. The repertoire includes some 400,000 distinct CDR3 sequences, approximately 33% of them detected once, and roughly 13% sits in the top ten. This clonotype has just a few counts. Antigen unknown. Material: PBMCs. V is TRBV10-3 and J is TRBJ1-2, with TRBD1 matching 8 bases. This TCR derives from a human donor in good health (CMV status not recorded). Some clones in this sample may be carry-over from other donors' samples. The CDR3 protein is CAISETGGNGYTF. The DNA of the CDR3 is TGTGCCATCAGTGAGACAGGGGGGAATGGCTACACCTTC.